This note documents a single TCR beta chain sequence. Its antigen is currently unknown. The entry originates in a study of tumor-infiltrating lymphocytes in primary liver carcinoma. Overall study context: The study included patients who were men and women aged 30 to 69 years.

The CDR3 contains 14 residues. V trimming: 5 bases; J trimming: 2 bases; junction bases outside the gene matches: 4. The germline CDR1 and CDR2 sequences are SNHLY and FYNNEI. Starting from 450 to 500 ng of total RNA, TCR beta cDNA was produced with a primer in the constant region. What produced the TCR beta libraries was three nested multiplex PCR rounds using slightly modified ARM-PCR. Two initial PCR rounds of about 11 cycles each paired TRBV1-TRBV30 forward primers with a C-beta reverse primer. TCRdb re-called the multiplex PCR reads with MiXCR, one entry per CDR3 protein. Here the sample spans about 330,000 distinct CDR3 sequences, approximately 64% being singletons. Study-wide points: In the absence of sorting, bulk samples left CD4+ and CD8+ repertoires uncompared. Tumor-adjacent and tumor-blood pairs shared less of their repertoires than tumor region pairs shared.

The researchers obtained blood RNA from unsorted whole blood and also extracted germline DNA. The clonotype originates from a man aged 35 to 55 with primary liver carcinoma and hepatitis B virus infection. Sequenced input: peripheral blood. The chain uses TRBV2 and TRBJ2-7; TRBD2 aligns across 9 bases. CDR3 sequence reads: CASSQGLAPYEQYF. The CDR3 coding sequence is TGTGCCAGCAGTCAGGGACTAGCCCCCTACGAGCAGTACTTC.